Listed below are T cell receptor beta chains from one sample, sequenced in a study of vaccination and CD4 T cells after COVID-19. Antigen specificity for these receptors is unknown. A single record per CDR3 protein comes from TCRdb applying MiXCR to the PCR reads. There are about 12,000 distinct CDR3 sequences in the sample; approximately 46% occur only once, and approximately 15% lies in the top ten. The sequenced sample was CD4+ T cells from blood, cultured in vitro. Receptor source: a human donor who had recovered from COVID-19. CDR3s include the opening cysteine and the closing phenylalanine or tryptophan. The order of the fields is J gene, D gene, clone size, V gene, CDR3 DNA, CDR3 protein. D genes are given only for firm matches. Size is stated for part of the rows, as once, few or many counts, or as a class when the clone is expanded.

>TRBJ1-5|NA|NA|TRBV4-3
TGCGCCAGCAGCCAATCTACAGTTCAGCCCCAGCATTTT
CASSQSTVQPQHF
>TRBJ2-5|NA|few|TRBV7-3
TGTGCCAGCAGCTTAGGGCCCGGCGTAGGGGAGACCCAGTACTTC
CASSLGPGVGETQYF
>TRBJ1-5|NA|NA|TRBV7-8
TGTGCCAGCAGCCTCCGTGACAGGCCAAATGATGATCAGCCCCAGCATTTT
CASSLRDRPNDDQPQHF
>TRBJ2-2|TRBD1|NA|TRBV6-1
TGTGCCAGCAGAAGGGACAGGACGAACACCGGGGAGCTGTTTTTT
CASRRDRTNTGELFF
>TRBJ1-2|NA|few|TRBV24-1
TGTGCCACCAGTGATTTAGTGGGCAATGGCTACACCTTC
CATSDLVGNGYTF
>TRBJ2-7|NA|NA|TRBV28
TGTGCCAGCAGCCAACAGGGAACCCGTTACGAGCAGTACTTC
CASSQQGTRYEQYF
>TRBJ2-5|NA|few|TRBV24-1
TGTGCCACCCAACCATCAGGGGCCAAAGAGACCCAGTACTTC
CATQPSGAKETQYF
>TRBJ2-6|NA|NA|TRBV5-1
TGCGCCAGCAGCCCCATGACAGCTTCCTCTGGGGCCAACGTCCTGACTTTC
CASSPMTASSGANVLTF
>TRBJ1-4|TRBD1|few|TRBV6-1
TGTGCCAGCAGTCGGACAGGGCGGGATGAAAAACTGTTTTTT
CASSRTGRDEKLFF
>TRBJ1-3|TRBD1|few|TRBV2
TGTGCCAGCAGCAAGACAGGGTGGGGAAACACCATATATTTT
CASSKTGWGNTIYF
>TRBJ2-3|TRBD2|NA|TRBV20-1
TGCAGTGCTAGAGGGGGGACTAAAGGTCAGAGTTTAGATACGCAGTATTTT
CSARGGTKGQSLDTQYF
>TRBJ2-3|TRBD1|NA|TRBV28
TGTGCCAGCAGCTCCCCAGGGACAGCCTCAGGAACTAGCACAGATACGCAGTATTTT
CASSSPGTASGTSTDTQYF
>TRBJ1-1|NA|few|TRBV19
TGTGCCAGTAGAAGGAGGGGAGACACTGAAGCTTTCTTT
CASRRRGDTEAFF
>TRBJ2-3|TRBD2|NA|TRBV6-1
TGTGCCAGCAGTGGCGGTTTCGCGGGGGGCACAGATACGCAGTATTTT
CASSGGFAGGTDTQYF
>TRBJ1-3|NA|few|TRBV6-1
TGTGCCACCACCCTCTCTGGCGACTCTGGAAACACCATATATTTT
CATTLSGDSGNTIYF
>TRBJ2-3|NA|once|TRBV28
TGTGCCAGCAGTCTCAGCGGGCGGAGCACAGATACGCAGTATTTT
CASSLSGRSTDTQYF
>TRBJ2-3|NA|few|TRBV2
TGTGCCAGCCAAGATGCATTCACAGATACGCAGTATTTT
CASQDAFTDTQYF
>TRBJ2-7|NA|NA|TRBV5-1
TGCGCCAGCAGCTTGGTTCCCGGCGGCAGCCCCTTCTCCTACGAGCAGTACTTC
CASSLVPGGSPFSYEQYF
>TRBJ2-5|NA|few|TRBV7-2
TGTGCCAGCAGGGCCCACGGGGGCGATGAGACCCAGTACTTC
CASRAHGGDETQYF
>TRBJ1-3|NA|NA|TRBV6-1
TGTGCCAGCAGTAAGGGAGGCTCTGGAAACACCATATATTTT
CASSKGGSGNTIYF
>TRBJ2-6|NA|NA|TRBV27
TGTGCCAGCAGGACAGGATGGGGGGGAGCCTACTCTGGGGCCAACGTCCTGACTTTC
CASRTGWGGAYSGANVLTF
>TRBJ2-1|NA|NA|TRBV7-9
TGTGCCAGCTTTGAAAGCGGATACTCCTACAATGAGCAGTTCTTC
CASFESGYSYNEQFF
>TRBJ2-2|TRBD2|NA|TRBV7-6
TGTGCCAGCAGCGGGAAGCAGTGGACTAGCGGCACCGGGGAGCTGTTTTTT
CASSGKQWTSGTGELFF